Sequencing of this TCR beta chain was carried out in a study of control samples from healthy donors and cancer patients. TCRdb's copy holds only in-frame clones and misses some; the assay was immunoSEQ multiplex PCR. The sample lists approximately 160,000 clones, 75% to 95% occurring once. The germline CDR1 and CDR2 sequences are SGDLS and YYNGEE. J gave up 4 bases and V 6 bases, and 17 bases lay outside the gene matches. The CDR3 length is 17 residues. The J gene is TRBJ1-1, the V gene TRBV9; 8 bases agree with TRBD1. The sequence came from a woman in her 40s in good health. Specimen: blood. The CDR3 nucleotides read TGTGCCAGCACCCCCTCCGGGACAGGAATGACCTCCACTGAAGCTTTCTTT. Protein sequence: CASTPSGTGMTSTEAFF.